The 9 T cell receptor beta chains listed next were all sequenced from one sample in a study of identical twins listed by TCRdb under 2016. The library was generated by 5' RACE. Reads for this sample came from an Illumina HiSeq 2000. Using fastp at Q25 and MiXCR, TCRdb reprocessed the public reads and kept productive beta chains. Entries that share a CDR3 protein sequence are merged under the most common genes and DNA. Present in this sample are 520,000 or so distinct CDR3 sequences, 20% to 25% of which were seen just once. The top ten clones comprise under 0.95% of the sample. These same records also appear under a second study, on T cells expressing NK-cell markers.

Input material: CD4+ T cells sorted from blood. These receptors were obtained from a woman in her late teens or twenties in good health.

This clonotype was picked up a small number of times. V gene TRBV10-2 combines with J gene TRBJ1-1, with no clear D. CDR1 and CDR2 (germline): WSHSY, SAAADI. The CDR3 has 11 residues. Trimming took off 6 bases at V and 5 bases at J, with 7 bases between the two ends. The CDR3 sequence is CASRGLTEAFF. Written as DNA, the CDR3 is TGCGCCAGCAGAGGGCTAACTGAAGCTTTCTTT.

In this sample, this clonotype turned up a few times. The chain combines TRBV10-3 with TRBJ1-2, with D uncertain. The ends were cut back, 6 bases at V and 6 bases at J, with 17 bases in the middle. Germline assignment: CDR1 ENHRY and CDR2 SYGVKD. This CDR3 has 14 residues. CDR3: CAIREMRVLDGYTF. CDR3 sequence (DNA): TGTGCCATCAGGGAAATGAGGGTATTGGATGGCTACACCTTC.

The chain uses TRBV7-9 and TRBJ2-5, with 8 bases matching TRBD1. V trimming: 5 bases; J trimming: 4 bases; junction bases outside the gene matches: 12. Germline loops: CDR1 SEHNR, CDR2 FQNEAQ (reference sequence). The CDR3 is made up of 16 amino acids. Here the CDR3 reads CASSQGAALVPETQYF. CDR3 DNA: TGTGCCAGCAGCCAGGGGGCGGCGCTAGTTCCAGAGACCCAGTACTTC.

The CDR3 region has the DNA TGCGCCAGCAGCACCCGGACAGGGGAAACCGGGGAGCTGTTTTTT. It codes for CASSTRTGETGELFF. The chain uses TRBV5-1 and TRBJ2-2; 9 nucleotides line up with TRBD1. Germline trimming cut 4 bases from V and 5 bases from J; bases unmatched to any gene: 6. CDR1 is SGHRS, CDR2 YFSETQ, per germline. CDR3 size: 15 residues.

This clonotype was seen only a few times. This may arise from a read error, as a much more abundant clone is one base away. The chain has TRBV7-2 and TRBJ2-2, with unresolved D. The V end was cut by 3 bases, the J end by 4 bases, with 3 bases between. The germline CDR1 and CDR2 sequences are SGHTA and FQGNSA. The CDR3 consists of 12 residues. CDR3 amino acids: CASSLITGELFF. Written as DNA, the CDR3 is TGTGCCAGCAGCTTGATCACCGGGGAGCTGTTTTTT.

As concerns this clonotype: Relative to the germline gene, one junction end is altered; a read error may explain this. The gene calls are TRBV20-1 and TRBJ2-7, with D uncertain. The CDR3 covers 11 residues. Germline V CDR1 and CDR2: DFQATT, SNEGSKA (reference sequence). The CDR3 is CSARDFGPNLF. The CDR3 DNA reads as TGCAGTGCTAGAGATTTCGGTCCCAACCTATTC.

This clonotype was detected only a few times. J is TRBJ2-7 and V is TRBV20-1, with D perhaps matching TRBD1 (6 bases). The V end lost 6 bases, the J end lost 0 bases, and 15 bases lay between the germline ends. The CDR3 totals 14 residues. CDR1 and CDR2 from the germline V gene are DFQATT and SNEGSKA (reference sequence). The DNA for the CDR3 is TGCAGTGCCACGGGACACTTAAGCTCCTACGAGCAGTACTTC. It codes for CSATGHLSSYEQYF.

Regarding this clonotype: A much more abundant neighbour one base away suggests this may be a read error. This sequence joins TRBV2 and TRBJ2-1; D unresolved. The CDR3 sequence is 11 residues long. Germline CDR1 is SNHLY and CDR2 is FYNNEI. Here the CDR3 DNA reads TGTGCCAGCAGTGAGCGAGGCGAGCAGTTATTC. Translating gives CASSERGEQLF.

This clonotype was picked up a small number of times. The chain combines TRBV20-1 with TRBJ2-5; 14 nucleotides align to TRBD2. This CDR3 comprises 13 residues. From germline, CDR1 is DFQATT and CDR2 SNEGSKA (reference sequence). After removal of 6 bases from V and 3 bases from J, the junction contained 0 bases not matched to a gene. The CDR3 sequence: CSATSGGEETQYF. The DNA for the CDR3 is TGCAGTGCGACTAGCGGGGGGGAAGAGACCCAGTACTTC.